What follows are 2 T cell receptor beta chains derived from one specimen sequenced in a study of PD-1 blockade in classical Hodgkin lymphoma (dated by TCRdb to the early 2020s). This specimen's time point label, per the study, means: newly diagnosed, previously untreated cHL patient sample. The library was obtained by the immunoSEQ multiplex PCR assay. This immuneACCESS table, as held by TCRdb, lists in-frame sequences with V and J called but not all clones. Of the missing ones, under half trace to an unresolved V gene in checked studies; the others have no known cause. A total of roughly 68,000 clones appear in this sample, approximately 93% of them only once. Around 2.5% of the sample is taken by the ten largest. Sample: peripheral blood mononuclear cells (PBMCs). The origin of the receptors is a human donor with classical Hodgkin lymphoma.

This rearrangement joins TRBV10-2 to TRBJ1-5; perhaps TRBD1 as D (5 bases). The CDR3 sequence is 13 residues long. Per the germline V gene, CDR1 is WSHSY and CDR2 is SAAADI. The ends were cut back, 8 bases at V and 6 bases at J, with 14 bases in the middle. CDR3 region: CASVRGVGQPQHF. CDR3 DNA: TGCGCCAGCGTAAGAGGGGTGGGTCAGCCCCAGCATTTT.

The gene calls are TRBV5-4 and TRBJ2-1; 7 bases fit TRBD1. This CDR3 is built from 16 residues. Germline assignment: CDR1 SGHNT and CDR2 YYREEE (reference sequence). The ends lost 4 bases at V and 4 bases at J; junction bases unmatched: 11. CDR3 amino acids: CASSDNRGLVYNEQFF. The CDR3 DNA reads as TGTGCCAGCAGCGACAACAGGGGTTTGGTTTACAATGAGCAGTTCTTC. The full variable domain, with the rest looked up from reference TRBV5-4 and TRBJ2-1, is ETGVTQSPTHLIKTRGQQVTLRCSSQSGHNTVSWYQQALGQGPQFIFQYYREEENGRGNFPPRFSGLQFPNYSSELNVNALELDDSALYLCASSDNRGLVYNEQFFGPGTRLTVL.